The clone carrying this T cell receptor beta chain showed up just once. The data were obtained in a study of blood T cell repertoires in COVID-19. Background on the study: Specimens from acute and convalescent COVID-19 originated in the United States, Italy and Spain. In each case, the material was cDNA or gDNA derived from T cells, B-cell-depleted T cells, or PBMCs.

In the authors' methods: For nucleated cells, counts were estimated from reference gene primer amplification. Clones were read by immunoSEQ multiplex PCR, and TCRdb kept only the in-frame ones, dropping some. Clone size and V and J calls were adopted from that table, with D and trimming inferred from the DNA. Among 35,000 to 50,000 clones listed, around 83% were seen once. Sample: peripheral blood. The clonotype originates from a human donor with acute or convalescent COVID-19. The donor label of this sample is uncertain.

The CDR3 nucleotides are TGTGCCAGCAGTGAACCTGGGACGGGAGGATCCTACGAGCAGTACTTC. It specifies CASSEPGTGGSYEQYF. This chain joins TRBV6-1 and TRBJ2-7; TRBD2 aligns across 7 bases. The length of the CDR3 is 16 residues. The trim removed 2 bases at V and 1 base at J, leaving 8 bases unmatched. Germline V gene data show CDR1 as MNHNS and CDR2 as SASEGT.